This entry lists 21 T cell receptor beta chains sequenced from one sample in a study of T cell changes during pregnancy in multiple sclerosis. Assay used: immunoSEQ multiplex PCR; TCRdb lists only in-frame clones, some missing. This sample yields 40,000 to 50,000 clones, of which around nine tenths are seen a single time; about 0.7% belongs to the top ten. This specimen consisted of CD4+ T cells from peripheral blood mononuclear cells, obtained before pregnancy. All receptors derive from a female donor with multiple sclerosis, enrolled in a pregnancy study.

The chain has TRBV5-4 and TRBJ1-2, with 10 nucleotides matching TRBD1. Germline trimming cut 4 bases from V and 3 bases from J; bases unmatched to any gene: 9. The CDR3 runs 16 residues. Per germline, CDR1 SGHNT and CDR2 YYREEE (reference sequence). As DNA, the CDR3 is TGTGCCAGCAGCCCCGGGGGACAGGGGTGGCACTATGGCTACACCTTC. This translates into CASSPGGQGWHYGYTF.

The V gene is TRBV14, the J gene TRBJ2-6; possible D gene TRBD2, 6 bases. With 1 base removed from V and 2 bases from J, the gap between germline ends came to 9 bases. The CDR3 is 16 residues long. The V gene's germline CDR1 is SGHDN and CDR2 FVKESK. The CDR3 reads CASSQGAGTGANVLTF. Written as DNA, the CDR3 is TGTGCCAGCAGCCAAGGAGCGGGTACTGGGGCCAACGTCCTGACTTTC. The variable domain in full, completed from reference TRBV14 and TRBJ2-6, reads EAGVTQFPSHSVIEKGQTVTLRCDPISGHDNLYWYRRVMGKEIKFLLHFVKESKQDESGMPNNRFLAERTGGTYSTLKVQPAELEDSGVYFCASSQGAGTGANVLTFGAGSRLTVL.

This clone has only a few counts. The chain carries TRBV11-2 and TRBJ1-3, with TRBD1 matching over 9 bases. Germline trimming cut 6 bases from V and 4 bases from J; bases unmatched to any gene: 4. Germline CDR1 is SGHAT and CDR2 is FQNNGV. The CDR3 runs 14 residues. The CDR3 coding sequence is TGTGCCAGCAGGCGGACAGGGGCCGGAAACACCATATATTTT. Translated: CASRRTGAGNTIYF. The whole variable domain, remainder taken from reference TRBV11-2 and TRBJ1-3, is EAGVAQSPRYKIIEKRQSVAFWCNPISGHATLYWYQQILGQGPKLLIQFQNNGVVDDSQLPKDRFSAERLKGVDSTLKIQPAKLEDSAVYLCASRRTGAGNTIYFGEGSWLTVV.

The chain joins TRBV11-2 to TRBJ2-7; TRBD2 matches 7 bases. From germline, CDR1 is SGHAT and CDR2 FQNNGV. The CDR3 loop spans 14 amino acids. V dropped 11 bases and J dropped 1; count of bases not matched to a gene: 11. CDR3 coding DNA: TGTGCCTCTGGGGGGGGGACGGATTCCTACGAGCAGTACTTC. This gives the protein CASGGGTDSYEQYF.

The chain uses TRBV6-5 and TRBJ2-7, with a possible D match to TRBD2 (5 bases). CDR1 and CDR2 from the germline V gene are MNHEY and SVGAGI. This CDR3 region has 13 residues. Trimming cost V 4 bases and J 3 bases, with 10 bases left between them. The CDR3 sequence: CASSLVGDYEQYF. The CDR3 DNA reads as TGTGCCAGCAGTTTAGTCGGGGACTACGAGCAGTACTTC.

CDR3 coding DNA: TGTGCCAGCAGCACTAGTCCCACCGGGGAGCTGTTTTTT. Translated: CASSTSPTGELFF. V gene TRBV7-9 combines with J gene TRBJ2-2; D is possibly TRBD2 (5 bases). The ends were cut back, 5 bases at V and 4 bases at J, with 8 bases in the middle. Germline-derived CDR1 and CDR2 are SEHNR and FQNEAQ (reference sequence). This CDR3 is built from 13 residues.

The CDR3 here is CASSSRTGRGETQYF. Written as DNA, the CDR3 is TGTGCCAGTAGTTCCCGGACAGGGCGAGGAGAGACCCAGTACTTC. V gene TRBV19 combines with J gene TRBJ2-5; 8 nucleotides agree with TRBD1. The V segment lost 5 bases and the J segment 4 bases; nucleotides outside the gene matches: 9. CDR1 LNHDA and CDR2 SQIVND come from the germline V gene (reference sequence). This CDR3 has 15 residues.

This clone was seen a few times. The rearrangement joins TRBV4-2 to TRBJ1-3; 7 bases match TRBD1. The CDR3 spans 15 residues. The V gene end was trimmed by 3 bases and the J gene end by 0 bases; junction bases not matched to a gene: 2. Germline CDR1 and CDR2: LGHNA and YNFKEQ. The CDR3 bases are TGTGCCAGCAGCCAGCCAGGGGGCTCTGGAAACACCATATATTTT. It encodes CASSQPGGSGNTIYF.

This chain connects TRBV7-6 to TRBJ1-2; 7 bases are shared with TRBD1. The CDR3 totals 13 residues. Trimming at V came to 6 bases and at J to 6 bases, leaving 7 bases not matched to a gene. Germline V lookup: CDR1 SGHVS, CDR2 FNYEAQ. CDR3 nucleotides: TGTGCCAGCAGACCAACAGGGGCCCATGGCTACACCTTC. This gives the protein CASRPTGAHGYTF.

The rearrangement links TRBV7-2 to TRBJ1-1, with 8 bases that match TRBD1. V gave up 5 bases and J gave up 1 base; unmatched junction bases: 3. This CDR3 spans 14 amino acids. Germline CDR1 and CDR2: SGHTA and FQGNSA. The CDR3: CASSLGQGNTEAFF. In nucleotides, the CDR3 is TGTGCCAGCAGCCTCGGACAGGGGAACACTGAAGCTTTCTTT.

This chain joins TRBV4-1 and TRBJ2-5; 7 bases are shared with TRBD1. This CDR3 contains 16 residues. V gave up 0 bases and J gave up 2 bases; unmatched junction bases: 6. Germline loops: CDR1 MGHRA, CDR2 YSYEKL. The CDR3: CASSQEAGGLQETQYF. The CDR3 nucleotides are TGCGCCAGCAGCCAAGAAGCAGGGGGTCTGCAAGAGACCCAGTACTTC.

V gene TRBV28 combines with J gene TRBJ1-3, with a possible D match to TRBD1 (6 bases). The CDR3 is made up of 16 amino acids. CDR1 MDHEN and CDR2 SYDVKM come from the germline V gene. V shed 5 bases and J shed 0 bases, with 14 bases lying between them. DNA of the CDR3: TGTGCCAGCAGTCCTTGGACAGCTAGCTCTGGAAACACCATATATTTT. It is translated as CASSPWTASSGNTIYF. The full variable domain, rest sourced from reference TRBV28 and TRBJ1-3, is DVKVTQSSRYLVKRTGEKVFLECVQDMDHENMFWYRQDPGLGLRLIYFSYDVKMKEKGDIPEGYSVSREKKERFSLILESASTNQTSMYLCASSPWTASSGNTIYFGEGSWLTVV.

The chain recombines TRBV5-4 with TRBJ1-4; 7 bases agree with TRBD1. CDR1 is SGHNT and CDR2 is YYREEE in the germline V gene (reference sequence). This CDR3 comprises 14 residues. V gave up 1 base and J gave up 8 bases; unmatched junction bases: 5. The CDR3 coding sequence is TGTGCCAGCAGCTTGTGGGACAGTAGAGAAAAACTGTTTTTT. It codes for CASSLWDSREKLFF.

The rearrangement joins TRBV28 to TRBJ2-2, with 9 bases fitting TRBD1. Germline CDR1 MDHEN, CDR2 SYDVKM. Unmatched junction bases numbered 10, after V lost 11 bases and J lost 6 bases. This CDR3 contains 14 residues. The CDR3 bases are TGTGCCTGTAACAGGGGGCGAGGAGCCGGGGAGCTGTTTTTT. It encodes CACNRGRGAGELFF.

This clone has more than one count but fewer than ten. The rearrangement links TRBV7-2 to TRBJ1-3; a possible D gene is TRBD1 (5 bases). The V end was cut by 1 base, the J end by 0 bases, with 13 bases between. Germline assignment: CDR1 SGHTA and CDR2 FQGNSA. The CDR3 sequence is 17 residues long. This CDR3 reads CASSLGGQGLSGNTIYF. The CDR3, as DNA: TGTGCCAGCAGCTTAGGAGGCCAGGGCCTCTCTGGAAACACCATATATTTT.

The chain links TRBV19 to TRBJ2-1, with a weak D call TRBD2 (5 bases). In germline, CDR1 is LNHDA, CDR2 SQIVND (reference sequence). The CDR3 extends over 16 amino acids. Trimming removed 3 bases at V and 0 bases at J, with 12 bases between. CDR3 region: CASSMRVGSSYNEQFF. The CDR3 DNA is TGTGCCAGTAGTATGCGGGTGGGAAGCTCCTACAATGAGCAGTTCTTC.

The V call is TRBV5-4, the J call TRBJ1-1; D gene ambiguous. Germline loops: CDR1 SGHNT, CDR2 YYREEE (reference sequence). The CDR3 consists of 12 residues. V dropped 0 bases and J dropped 12 bases, with 12 bases sitting between them. The CDR3 DNA follows: TGTGCCAGCAGCTTGGTCGGGGAAGTGCCTTTCTTT. Encoded protein: CASSLVGEVPFF.

V usage is TRBV9 and J usage is TRBJ1-6, with D perhaps TRBD1 (5 bases). This CDR3 comprises 14 residues. The germline gives CDR1 SGDLS, CDR2 YYNGEE. Trimming shortened V by 0 bases and J by 12 bases, and 13 bases separated the two germline ends. The CDR3 sequence is CASSVAWGERPLHF. The CDR3 DNA is TGTGCCAGCAGCGTAGCTTGGGGGGAGCGACCCCTCCACTTT.

For the CDR3, the DNA is TGTGCCAGCAGTCCGTATGGAAGGGGGCGAGCTTTCTTT. It specifies CASSPYGRGRAFF. This sequence joins TRBV28 and TRBJ1-1; TRBD1 aligns across 7 bases. The CDR3 loop spans 13 amino acids. Per the germline V gene, CDR1 is MDHEN and CDR2 is SYDVKM. The V and J ends lost 5 bases and 10 bases, in that order; junction bases with no gene match: 10.

The rearrangement joins TRBV28 to TRBJ1-2; TRBD1 agrees at 9 bases. CDR1 is MDHEN and CDR2 is SYDVKM in the germline V gene. The CDR3 totals 15 residues. Trimming took 7 bases from V and 2 from J; bases not matched to a gene: 8. The CDR3 nucleotides read TGTGCCAGCACCCCGGGACAGGGAAGGAACTATGGCTACACCTTC. It translates to CASTPGQGRNYGYTF.

Only a few counts were recorded for this clone. This rearrangement joins TRBV7-8 to TRBJ1-2; tentative D call: TRBD1 (5 bases). Trimming removed 3 bases from V and 5 bases from J, with 19 bases in between. Germline assignment: CDR1 SGHVS and CDR2 FQNEAQ. CDR3 length: 16 residues. The CDR3 loop is CASSFSREGTGYGYTF. The CDR3 nucleotides read TGTGCCAGCAGCTTTTCCAGGGAGGGAACGGGGTATGGCTACACCTTC.